The clone carrying this TCR beta chain was detected only a few times. Its antigen is as yet unknown. This sample is drawn from a study of T cell responses to AZD1222 COVID-19 vaccine. Across the study: Second doses that came at about 4 or about 12 weeks were put together. Study outcomes and limitations: Distributed over spike, vaccine-associated CD4 TCRs predominated at 160-218 and 743-854. Of spike-specific TCRs, nearly half reportedly target regions left unmutated in variants.

The V end lost 1 base, the J end lost 1 base, and 8 bases lay between the germline ends. The CDR3 extends over 14 amino acids. Germline V CDR1 and CDR2: SGHRS, YFSETQ. Clones were read by immunoSEQ multiplex PCR, and TCRdb kept only the in-frame ones, dropping some. The sample lists some 120,000 clones, about nine tenths occurring once. The gene calls are TRBV5-1 and TRBJ1-2; the D is unclear. This clonotype was sampled from an adult in good health. Here the sequenced sample was peripheral blood, taken on day 0 of AZD1222 vaccination. The CDR3 coding sequence is TGCGCCAGCAGCTTGCGCAGTGTTAACTATGGCTACACCTTC. It yields the protein CASSLRSVNYGYTF.